The rows below give T cell receptor beta chains drawn from one sample of a study of OX40 agonist ivuxolimab in advanced cancers. This table comes from immunoSEQ multiplex PCR, and its TCRdb copy is limited to in-frame clones, with some not included. The sample consists of roughly 70,000 clones, about 82% of them appearing once. This material consisted of CD4+ or CD8+ T cells sorted from blood, taken in a trial of the OX40 agonist ivuxolimab. These receptors were obtained from an adult with an advanced solid tumor such as melanoma, head and neck, liver or kidney cancer. Both conserved end residues are part of each CDR3. D genes are given only for firm matches.

>TRBV6-1|NA|TRBJ1-6
TGTGCCAGCAGTGAAGGGAGACCTGGGAATTCACCCCTCCACTTT
CASSEGRPGNSPLHF
>TRBV30|NA|TRBJ2-3
TGTGCCTGGAGTGGGAGCCTACGCACAGATACGCAGTATTTT
CAWSGSLRTDTQYF
>TRBV27|NA|TRBJ2-1
TGTGCCAGCGCAGGGTTCAATGAGCAGTTCTTC
CASAGFNEQFF
>TRBV6-6|NA|TRBJ1-5
TGTGCCAGCAGGCCAGGGGAGAATCAGCCCCAGCATTTT
CASRPGENQPQHF
>TRBV29-1|NA|TRBJ2-7
TGCAGCGCTAGGGAACGTCGGGGGGCGTACGAGCAGTACTTC
CSARERRGAYEQYF
>TRBV7-2|NA|TRBJ2-7
TGTGCCAGCAACTTAAAGGGGTTCCTGTACGAGCAGTACTTC
CASNLKGFLYEQYF
>TRBV9|NA|TRBJ2-3
TGTGCCAGGGCGTCATGGGGGGCAGATACGCAGTATTTT
CARASWGADTQYF
>TRBV7-2|TRBD2|TRBJ2-1
TGTGCCAGCAGCTTCACCGGGACTAGCGGTTACAATGAGCAGTTCTTC
CASSFTGTSGYNEQFF
>TRBV18|TRBD1|TRBJ1-5
TGTGCCAGCTCACCACCGGGACAGGTTTGGCCCCAGCATTTT
CASSPPGQVWPQHF
>TRBV19|TRBD2|TRBJ2-1
TGTGCCAGTAGTAGAGATCTAGCGGGAGGTCGTGAGCAGTTCTTC
CASSRDLAGGREQFF
>TRBV7-9|NA|TRBJ1-5
TGTGCCAGCAGCTCGGGGGGTCAGCCCCAGCATTTT
CASSSGGQPQHF